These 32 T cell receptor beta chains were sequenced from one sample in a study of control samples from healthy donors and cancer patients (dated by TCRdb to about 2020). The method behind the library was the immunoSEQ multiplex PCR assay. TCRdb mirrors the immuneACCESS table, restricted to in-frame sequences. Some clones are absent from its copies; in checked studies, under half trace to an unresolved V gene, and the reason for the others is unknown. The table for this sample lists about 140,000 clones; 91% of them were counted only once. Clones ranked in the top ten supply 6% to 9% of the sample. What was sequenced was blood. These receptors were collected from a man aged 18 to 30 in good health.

CDR3 amino acids: CASSLGTPRGPINEKLFF. CDR3 bases: TGTGCCAGCAGCTTGGGGACCCCAAGGGGGCCTATTAATGAAAAACTGTTTTTT. This sequence joins TRBV5-4 and TRBJ1-4; 7 bases are a match to TRBD1. CDR1 SGHNT and CDR2 YYREEE come from the germline V gene (reference sequence). Trimming cost V 0 bases and J 4 bases; bases outside gene matches: 12. The CDR3 extends over 18 amino acids.

The chain's CDR3 is CASSLSGEKLFF. Here the CDR3 DNA reads TGTGCCAGCAGCCTCTCCGGTGAAAAACTGTTTTTT. The gene calls are TRBV7-2 and TRBJ1-4; D remains ambiguous. The CDR3 covers 12 residues. Germline CDR1 is SGHTA and CDR2 is FQGNSA. V was shortened by 5 bases and J by 7 bases, with 8 bases between the two germline ends.

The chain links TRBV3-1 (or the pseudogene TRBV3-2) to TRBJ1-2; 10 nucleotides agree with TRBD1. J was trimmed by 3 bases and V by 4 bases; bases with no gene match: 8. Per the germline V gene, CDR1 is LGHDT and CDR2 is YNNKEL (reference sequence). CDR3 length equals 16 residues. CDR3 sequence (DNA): TGTGCCAGCAGCCCTCGACCCGGGACAGGGGACTATGGCTACACCTTC. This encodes CASSPRPGTGDYGYTF.

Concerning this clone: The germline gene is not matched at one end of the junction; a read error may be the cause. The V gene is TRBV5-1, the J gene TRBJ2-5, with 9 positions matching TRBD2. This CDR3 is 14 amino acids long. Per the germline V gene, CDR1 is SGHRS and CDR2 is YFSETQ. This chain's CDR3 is CARSLAGGAETQYF. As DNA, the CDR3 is TGCGCCCGCAGCTTGGCGGGGGGGGCAGAGACCCAGTACTTC.

The CDR3 sequence: CASSSTEIGNTIYF. Written as DNA, the CDR3 is TGTGCCAGCAGCTCGACAGAAATTGGAAACACCATATATTTT. This chain connects TRBV11-2 to TRBJ1-3, with D possibly TRBD1 on 5 matching bases. CDR1 SGHAT and CDR2 FQNNGV come from the germline V gene. The V and J ends lost 4 bases and 3 bases respectively, with 10 bases between them. The CDR3 runs 14 residues.

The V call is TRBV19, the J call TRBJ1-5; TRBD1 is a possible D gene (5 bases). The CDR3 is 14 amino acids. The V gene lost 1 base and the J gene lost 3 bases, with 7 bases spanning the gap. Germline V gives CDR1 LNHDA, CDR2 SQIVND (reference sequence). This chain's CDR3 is CASSIGGHNQPQHF. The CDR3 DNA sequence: TGTGCCAGTAGTATAGGGGGCCACAATCAGCCCCAGCATTTT. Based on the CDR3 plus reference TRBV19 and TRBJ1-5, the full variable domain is DGGITQSPKYLFRKEGQNVTLSCEQNLNHDAMYWYRQDPGQGLRLIYYSQIVNDFQKGDIAEGYSVSREKKESFPLTVTSAQKNPTAFYLCASSIGGHNQPQHFGDGTRLSIL.

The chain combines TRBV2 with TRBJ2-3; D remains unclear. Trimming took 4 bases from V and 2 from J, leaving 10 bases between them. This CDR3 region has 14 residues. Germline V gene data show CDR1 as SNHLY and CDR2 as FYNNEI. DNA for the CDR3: TGTGCCAGCAGTGTCGGCAGGTCCACAGATACGCAGTATTTT. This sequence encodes CASSVGRSTDTQYF.

In nucleotides, the CDR3 is TGTGCCAGCAGCTTACTGGGTCAGGGTTCCTACAATGAGCAGTTCTTC. Translating gives CASSLLGQGSYNEQFF. The V gene is TRBV11-2, the J gene TRBJ2-1; TRBD1 is a possible D gene (5 bases). The CDR3 sequence is 16 residues long. The germline CDR1 and CDR2 sequences are SGHAT and FQNNGV. The V and J ends lost 2 bases and 1 base respectively, with 12 bases between them. Full variable domain (missing parts from reference TRBV11-2 and TRBJ2-1): EAGVAQSPRYKIIEKRQSVAFWCNPISGHATLYWYQQILGQGPKLLIQFQNNGVVDDSQLPKDRFSAERLKGVDSTLKIQPAKLEDSAVYLCASSLLGQGSYNEQFFGPGTRLTVL.

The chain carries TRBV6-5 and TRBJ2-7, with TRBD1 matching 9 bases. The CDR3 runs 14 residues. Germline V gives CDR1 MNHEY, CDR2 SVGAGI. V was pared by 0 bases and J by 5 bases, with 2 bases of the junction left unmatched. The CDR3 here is CASSYSDRGHEQYF. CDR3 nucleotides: TGTGCCAGCAGTTACTCGGACAGGGGCCACGAGCAGTACTTC.

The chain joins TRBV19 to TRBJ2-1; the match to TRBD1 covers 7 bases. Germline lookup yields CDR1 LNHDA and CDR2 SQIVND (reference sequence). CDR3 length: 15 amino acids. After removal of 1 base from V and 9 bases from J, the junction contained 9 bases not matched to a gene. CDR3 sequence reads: CASSIGQGVGVEQFF. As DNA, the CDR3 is TGTGCCAGTAGTATAGGGCAGGGGGTAGGGGTTGAGCAGTTCTTC.

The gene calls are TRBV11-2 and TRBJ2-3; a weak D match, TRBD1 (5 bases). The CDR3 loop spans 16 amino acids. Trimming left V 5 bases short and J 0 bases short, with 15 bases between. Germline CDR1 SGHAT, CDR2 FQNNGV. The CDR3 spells CASSLYGAVSTDTQYF. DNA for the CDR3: TGTGCCAGCAGCCTTTATGGGGCAGTTAGCACAGATACGCAGTATTTT.

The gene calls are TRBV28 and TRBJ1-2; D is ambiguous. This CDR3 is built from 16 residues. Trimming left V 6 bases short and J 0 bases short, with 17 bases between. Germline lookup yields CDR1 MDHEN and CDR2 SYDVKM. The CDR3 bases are TGTGCCAGCAGACTGAACACAGCTGCAACTAACTATGGCTACACCTTC. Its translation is CASRLNTAATNYGYTF.

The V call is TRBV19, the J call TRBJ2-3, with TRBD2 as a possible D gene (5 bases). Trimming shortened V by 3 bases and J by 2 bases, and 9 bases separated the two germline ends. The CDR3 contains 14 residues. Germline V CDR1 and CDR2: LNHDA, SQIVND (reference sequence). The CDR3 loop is CASSIGGITDTQYF. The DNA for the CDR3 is TGTGCCAGTAGTATCGGAGGAATCACAGATACGCAGTATTTT.

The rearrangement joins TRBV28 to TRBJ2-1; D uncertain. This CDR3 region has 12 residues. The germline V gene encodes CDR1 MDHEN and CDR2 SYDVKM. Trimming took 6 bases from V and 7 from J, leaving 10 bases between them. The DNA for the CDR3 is TGTGCCAGCAGCACATACGGGAATGAGCAGTTCTTC. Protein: CASSTYGNEQFF.

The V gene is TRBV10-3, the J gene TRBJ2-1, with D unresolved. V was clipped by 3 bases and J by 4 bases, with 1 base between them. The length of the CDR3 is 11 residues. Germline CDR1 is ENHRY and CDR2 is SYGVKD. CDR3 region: CAISDYNEQFF. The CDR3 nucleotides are TGTGCCATCAGTGATTACAATGAGCAGTTCTTC.

The CDR3 DNA reads TGTGCCAGCAGCCCCCCGGGGGGCCCCCAAGAGACCCAGTACTTC. Translated: CASSPPGGPQETQYF. This rearrangement joins TRBV7-9 to TRBJ2-5, with a weak D call TRBD2 (7 bases). The germline V gene encodes CDR1 SEHNR and CDR2 FQNEAQ (reference sequence). V shed 5 bases and J shed 1 base, with 14 bases lying between them. This CDR3 region has 15 residues.

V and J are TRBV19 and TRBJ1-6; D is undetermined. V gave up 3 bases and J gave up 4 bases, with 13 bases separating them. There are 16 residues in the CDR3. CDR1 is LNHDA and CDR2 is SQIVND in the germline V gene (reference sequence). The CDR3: CASSMRGLPYNSPLHF. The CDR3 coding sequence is TGTGCCAGTAGTATGAGAGGCCTTCCGTATAATTCACCCCTCCACTTT.

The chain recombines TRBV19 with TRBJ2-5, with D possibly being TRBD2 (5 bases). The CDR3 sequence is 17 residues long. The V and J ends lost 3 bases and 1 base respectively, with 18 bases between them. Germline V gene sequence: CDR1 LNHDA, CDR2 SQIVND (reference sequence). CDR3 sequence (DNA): TGTGCCAGTAGTATTGACGAGAGGAGCACTAGCCAAGAGACCCAGTACTTC. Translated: CASSIDERSTSQETQYF.

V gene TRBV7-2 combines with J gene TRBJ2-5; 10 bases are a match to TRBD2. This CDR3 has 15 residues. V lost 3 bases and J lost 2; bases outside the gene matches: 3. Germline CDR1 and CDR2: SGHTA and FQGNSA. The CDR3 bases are TGTGCCAGCAGCTTGAGCGGGGGGGCACAAGAGACCCAGTACTTC. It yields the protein CASSLSGGAQETQYF.

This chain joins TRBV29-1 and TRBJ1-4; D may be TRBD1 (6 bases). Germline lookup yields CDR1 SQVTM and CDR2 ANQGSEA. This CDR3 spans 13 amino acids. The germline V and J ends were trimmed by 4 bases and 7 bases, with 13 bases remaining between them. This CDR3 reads CSVVLRGGEKLFF. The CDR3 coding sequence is TGCAGCGTTGTTTTGAGGGGGGGTGAAAAACTGTTTTTT. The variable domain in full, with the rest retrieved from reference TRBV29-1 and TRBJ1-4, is SAVISQKPSRDICQRGTSLTIQCQVDSQVTMMFWYRQQPGQSLTLIATANQGSEATYESGFVIDKFPISRPNLTFSTLTVSNMSPEDSSIYLCSVVLRGGEKLFFGSGTQLSVL.

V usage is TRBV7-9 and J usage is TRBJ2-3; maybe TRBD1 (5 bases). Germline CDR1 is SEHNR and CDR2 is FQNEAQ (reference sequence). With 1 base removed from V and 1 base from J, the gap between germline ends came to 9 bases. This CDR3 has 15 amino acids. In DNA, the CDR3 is TGTGCCAGCAGCTTAGTTGGGGCTGGCACAGATACGCAGTATTTT. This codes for CASSLVGAGTDTQYF.

The CDR3 loop is CASSFRRGYATNEKLFF. The DNA of the CDR3 is TGTGCCAGCAGCTTTCGCAGGGGATATGCAACTAATGAAAAACTGTTTTTT. The J gene is TRBJ1-4, the V gene TRBV11-2; weak D call: TRBD1 (6 bases). Per germline, CDR1 SGHAT and CDR2 FQNNGV. The CDR3 has 17 residues. V was trimmed by 3 bases and J by 0 bases, leaving 14 bases between them.

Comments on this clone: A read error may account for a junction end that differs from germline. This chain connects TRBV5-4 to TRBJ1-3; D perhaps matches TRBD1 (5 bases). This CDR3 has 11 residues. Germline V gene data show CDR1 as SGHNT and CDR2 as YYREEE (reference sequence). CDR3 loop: CVDSSGNTIYF. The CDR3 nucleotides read TGCGTCGACAGCTCTGGAAACACCATATATTTT.

The CDR3 sequence: CARQGNYGYTF. CDR3 coding DNA: TGTGCCAGACAGGGTAACTATGGCTACACCTTC. The chain recombines TRBV2 with TRBJ1-2; D is perhaps TRBD1 (6 bases). The CDR3 covers 11 residues. In germline, CDR1 is SNHLY, CDR2 FYNNEI. Trimming took 9 bases from V and 1 from J, leaving 6 bases between them.

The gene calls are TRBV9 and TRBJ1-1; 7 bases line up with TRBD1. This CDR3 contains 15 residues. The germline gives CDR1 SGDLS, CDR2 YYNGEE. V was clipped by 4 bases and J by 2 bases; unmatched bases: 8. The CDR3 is CASSPRQGPNTEAFF. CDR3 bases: TGTGCCAGCAGCCCCCGACAGGGCCCTAACACTGAAGCTTTCTTT. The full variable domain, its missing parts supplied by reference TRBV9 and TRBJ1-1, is DSGVTQTPKHLITATGQRVTLRCSPRSGDLSVYWYQQSLDQGLQFLIQYYNGEERAKGNILERFSAQQFPDLHSELNLSSLELGDSALYFCASSPRQGPNTEAFFGQGTRLTVV.

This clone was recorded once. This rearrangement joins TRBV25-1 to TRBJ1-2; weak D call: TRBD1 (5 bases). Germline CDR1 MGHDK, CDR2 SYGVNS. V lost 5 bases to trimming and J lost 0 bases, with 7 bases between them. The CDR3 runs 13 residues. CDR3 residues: CASSMGANYGYTF. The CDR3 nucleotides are TGTGCCAGCAGTATGGGGGCTAACTATGGCTACACCTTC.

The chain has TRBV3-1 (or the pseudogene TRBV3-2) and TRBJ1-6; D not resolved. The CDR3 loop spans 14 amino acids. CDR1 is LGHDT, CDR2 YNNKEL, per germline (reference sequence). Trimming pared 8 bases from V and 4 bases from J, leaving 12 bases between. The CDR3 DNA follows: TGTGCCAGCCAGGCTGGCGGTTATAATTCACCCCTCCACTTT. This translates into CASQAGGYNSPLHF.

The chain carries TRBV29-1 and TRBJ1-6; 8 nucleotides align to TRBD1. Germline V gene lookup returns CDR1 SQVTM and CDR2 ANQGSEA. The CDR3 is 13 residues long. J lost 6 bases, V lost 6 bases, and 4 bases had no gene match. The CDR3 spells CSVRDRRNSPLHF. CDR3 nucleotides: TGCAGCGTCCGGGACAGGCGTAATTCACCCCTCCACTTT.

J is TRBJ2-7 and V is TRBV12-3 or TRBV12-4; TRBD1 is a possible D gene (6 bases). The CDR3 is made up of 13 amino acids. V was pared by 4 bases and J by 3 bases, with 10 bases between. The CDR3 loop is CASSSGHNYEQYF. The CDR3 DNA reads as TGTGCCAGCAGTTCGGGACATAACTACGAGCAGTACTTC.

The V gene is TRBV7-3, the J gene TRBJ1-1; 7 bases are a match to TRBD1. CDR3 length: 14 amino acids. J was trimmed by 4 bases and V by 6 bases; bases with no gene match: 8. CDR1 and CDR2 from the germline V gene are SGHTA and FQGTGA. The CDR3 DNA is TGTGCCAGCAGACCGACAGGGATCGGCACTGAAGCTTTCTTT. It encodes CASRPTGIGTEAFF.

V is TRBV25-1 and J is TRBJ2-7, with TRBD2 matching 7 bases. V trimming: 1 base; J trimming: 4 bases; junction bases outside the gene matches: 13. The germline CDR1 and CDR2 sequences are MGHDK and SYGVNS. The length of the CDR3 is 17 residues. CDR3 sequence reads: CASSESGGLLNLYEQYF. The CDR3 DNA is TGTGCCAGCAGTGAATCGGGGGGACTCCTAAACCTGTACGAGCAGTACTTC.

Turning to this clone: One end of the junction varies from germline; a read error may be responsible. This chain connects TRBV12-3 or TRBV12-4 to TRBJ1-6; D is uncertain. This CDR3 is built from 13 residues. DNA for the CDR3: TGTGCCAACAGTTTAGACGGGTATTCACCCCTCCACTTT. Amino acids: CANSLDGYSPLHF.